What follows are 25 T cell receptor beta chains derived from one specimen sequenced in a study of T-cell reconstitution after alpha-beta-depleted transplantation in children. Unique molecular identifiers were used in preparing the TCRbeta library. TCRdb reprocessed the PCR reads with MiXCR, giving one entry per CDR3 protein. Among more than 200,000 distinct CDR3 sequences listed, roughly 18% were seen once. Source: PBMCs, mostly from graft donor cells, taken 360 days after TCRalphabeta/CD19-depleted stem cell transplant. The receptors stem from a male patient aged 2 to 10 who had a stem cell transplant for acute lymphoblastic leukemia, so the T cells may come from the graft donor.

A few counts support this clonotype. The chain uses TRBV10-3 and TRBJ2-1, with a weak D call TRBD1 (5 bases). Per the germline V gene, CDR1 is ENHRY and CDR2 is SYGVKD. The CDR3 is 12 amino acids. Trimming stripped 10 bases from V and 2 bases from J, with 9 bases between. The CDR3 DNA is TGTGCCACCAGGGAACCCTACAATGAGCAGTTCTTC. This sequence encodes CATREPYNEQFF.

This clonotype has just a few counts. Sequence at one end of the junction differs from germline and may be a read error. CDR3 amino acids: CASSLNGNEQFF. The DNA of the CDR3 is TGTGCTAGCAGCTTAAATGGAAATGAGCAGTTCTTC. The chain uses TRBV7-7 and TRBJ2-1; D is uncertain. Per germline, CDR1 SSHAT and CDR2 FNYEAQ (reference sequence). This CDR3 contains 12 residues.

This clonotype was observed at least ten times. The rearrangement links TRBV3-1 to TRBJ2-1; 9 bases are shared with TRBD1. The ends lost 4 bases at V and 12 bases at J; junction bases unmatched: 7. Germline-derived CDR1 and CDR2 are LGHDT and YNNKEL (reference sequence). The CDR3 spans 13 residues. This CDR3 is CASSLDPGQGQFF. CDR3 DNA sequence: TGTGCCAGCAGCCTCGACCCGGGACAGGGGCAGTTCTTC.

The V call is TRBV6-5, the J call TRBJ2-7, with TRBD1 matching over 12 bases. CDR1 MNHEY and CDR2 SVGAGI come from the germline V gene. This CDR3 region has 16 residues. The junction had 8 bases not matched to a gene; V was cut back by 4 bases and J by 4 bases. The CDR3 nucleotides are TGTGCCAGCAGTTGGCACCGGGACAGGGGGCGGTACGAGCAGTACTTC. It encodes CASSWHRDRGRYEQYF.

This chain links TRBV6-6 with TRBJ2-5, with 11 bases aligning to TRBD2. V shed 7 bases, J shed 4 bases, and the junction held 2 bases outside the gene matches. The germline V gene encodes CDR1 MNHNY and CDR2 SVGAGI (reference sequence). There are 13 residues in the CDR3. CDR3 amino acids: CASISGGAETQYF. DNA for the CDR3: TGTGCCAGCATTAGCGGGGGGGCAGAGACCCAGTACTTC.

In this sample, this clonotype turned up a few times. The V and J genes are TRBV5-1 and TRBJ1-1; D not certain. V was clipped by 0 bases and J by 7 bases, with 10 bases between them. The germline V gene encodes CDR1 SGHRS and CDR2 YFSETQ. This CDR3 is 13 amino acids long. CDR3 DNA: TGCGCCAGCAGCTTGGATCCCGCTGGTGAAGCTTTCTTT. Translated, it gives CASSLDPAGEAFF.

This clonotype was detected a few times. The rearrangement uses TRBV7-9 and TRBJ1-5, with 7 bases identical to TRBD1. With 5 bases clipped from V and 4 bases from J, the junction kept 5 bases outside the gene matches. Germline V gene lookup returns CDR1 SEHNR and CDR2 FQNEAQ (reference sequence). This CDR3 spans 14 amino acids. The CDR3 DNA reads TGTGCCAGCAGCGGCCGACAGGGAAATCAGCCCCAGCATTTT. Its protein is CASSGRQGNQPQHF.

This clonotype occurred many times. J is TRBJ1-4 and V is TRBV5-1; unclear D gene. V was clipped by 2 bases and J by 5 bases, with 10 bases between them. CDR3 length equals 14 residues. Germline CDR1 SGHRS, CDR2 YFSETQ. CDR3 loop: CASSLQKRNEKLFF. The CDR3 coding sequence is TGCGCCAGCAGCTTACAGAAACGGAATGAAAAACTGTTTTTT.

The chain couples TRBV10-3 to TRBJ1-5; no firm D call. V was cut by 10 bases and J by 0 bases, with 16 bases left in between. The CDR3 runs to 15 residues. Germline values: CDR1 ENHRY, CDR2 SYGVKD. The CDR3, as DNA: TGTGCCACCCGACGTGAGGACCATAGCAATCAGCCCCAGCATTTT. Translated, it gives CATRREDHSNQPQHF.

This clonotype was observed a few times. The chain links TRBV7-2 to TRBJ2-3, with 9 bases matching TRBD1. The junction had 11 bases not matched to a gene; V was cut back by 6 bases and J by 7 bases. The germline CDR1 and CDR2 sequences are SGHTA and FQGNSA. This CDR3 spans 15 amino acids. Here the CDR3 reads CASSTPGQGIHTQYF. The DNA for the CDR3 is TGTGCCAGCAGTACTCCGGGACAGGGTATACATACGCAGTATTTT.

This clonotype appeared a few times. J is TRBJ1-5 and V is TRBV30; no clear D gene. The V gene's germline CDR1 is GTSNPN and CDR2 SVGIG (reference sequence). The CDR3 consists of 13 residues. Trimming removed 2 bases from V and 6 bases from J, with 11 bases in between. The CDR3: CAWSTTDFQPQHF. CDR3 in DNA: TGTGCCTGGAGTACGACGGATTTTCAGCCCCAGCATTTT.

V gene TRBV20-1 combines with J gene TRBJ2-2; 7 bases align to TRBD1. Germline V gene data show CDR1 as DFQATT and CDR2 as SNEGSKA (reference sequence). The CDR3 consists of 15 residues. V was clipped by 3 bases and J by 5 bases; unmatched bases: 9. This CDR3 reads CSASPTGKGTGELFF. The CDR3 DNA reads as TGCAGTGCTAGCCCGACAGGGAAAGGTACCGGGGAGCTGTTTTTT.

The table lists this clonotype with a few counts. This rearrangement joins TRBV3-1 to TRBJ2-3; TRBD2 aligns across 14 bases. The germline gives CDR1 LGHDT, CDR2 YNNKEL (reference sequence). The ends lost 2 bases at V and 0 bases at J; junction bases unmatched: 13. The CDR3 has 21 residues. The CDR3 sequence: CASSQNHQPGLAGASTDTQYF. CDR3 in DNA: TGTGCCAGCAGCCAAAATCACCAACCGGGACTAGCGGGAGCTAGCACAGATACGCAGTATTTT.

The CDR3 DNA sequence: TGTGCCAGCAGCGCCCGTCAAAGCCGGGAGACCCAGTACTTC. This gives the protein CASSARQSRETQYF. V is TRBV9 and J is TRBJ2-5, with D uncertain. From germline, CDR1 is SGDLS and CDR2 YYNGEE. The CDR3 loop spans 14 amino acids. Trimming shortened V by 3 bases and J by 5 bases, and 14 bases separated the two germline ends.

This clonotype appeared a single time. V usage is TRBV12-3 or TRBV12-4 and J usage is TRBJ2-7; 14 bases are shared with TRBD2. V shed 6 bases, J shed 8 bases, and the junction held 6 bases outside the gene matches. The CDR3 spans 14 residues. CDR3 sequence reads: CASSGRLAGGQQYF. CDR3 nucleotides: TGTGCCAGCAGCGGGCGACTAGCGGGGGGGCAGCAGTACTTC.

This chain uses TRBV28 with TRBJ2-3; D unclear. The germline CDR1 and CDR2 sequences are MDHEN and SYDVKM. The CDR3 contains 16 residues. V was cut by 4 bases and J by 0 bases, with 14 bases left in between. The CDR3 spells CASSYAPRTSTDTQYF. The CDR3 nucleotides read TGTGCCAGCAGTTACGCCCCTAGAACTAGCACAGATACGCAGTATTTT. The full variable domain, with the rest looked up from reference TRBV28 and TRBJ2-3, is DVKVTQSSRYLVKRTGEKVFLECVQDMDHENMFWYRQDPGLGLRLIYFSYDVKMKEKGDIPEGYSVSREKKERFSLILESASTNQTSMYLCASSYAPRTSTDTQYFGPGTRLTVL.

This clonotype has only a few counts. The CDR3 spells CASSLVETGYEQYF. The CDR3 bases are TGTGCCAGCAGTTTAGTGGAGACAGGCTACGAGCAGTACTTC. V usage is TRBV12-3 or TRBV12-4 and J usage is TRBJ2-7, with a weak D call TRBD1 (6 bases). V was shortened by 1 base and J by 3 bases, with 10 bases between the two germline ends. The CDR3 consists of 14 residues.

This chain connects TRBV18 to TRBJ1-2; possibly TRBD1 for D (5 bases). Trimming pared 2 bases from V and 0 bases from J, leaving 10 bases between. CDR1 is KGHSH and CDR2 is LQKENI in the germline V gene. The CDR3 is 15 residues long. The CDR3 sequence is CASSPWGVSNYGYTF. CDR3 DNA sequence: TGTGCCAGCTCACCATGGGGGGTTTCTAACTATGGCTACACCTTC.

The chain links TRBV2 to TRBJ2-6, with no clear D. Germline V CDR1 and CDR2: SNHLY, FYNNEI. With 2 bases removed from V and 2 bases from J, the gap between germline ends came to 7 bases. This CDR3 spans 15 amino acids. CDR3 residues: CASSESFTGANVLTF. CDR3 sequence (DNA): TGTGCCAGCAGTGAATCCTTCACTGGGGCCAACGTCCTGACTTTC.

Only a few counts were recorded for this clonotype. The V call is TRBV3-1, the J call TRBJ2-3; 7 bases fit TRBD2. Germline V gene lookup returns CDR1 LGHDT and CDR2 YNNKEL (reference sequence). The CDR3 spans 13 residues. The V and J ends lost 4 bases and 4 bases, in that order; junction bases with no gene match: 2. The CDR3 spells CASSRGGSDTQYF. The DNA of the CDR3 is TGTGCCAGCAGCCGCGGGGGTTCAGATACGCAGTATTTT.

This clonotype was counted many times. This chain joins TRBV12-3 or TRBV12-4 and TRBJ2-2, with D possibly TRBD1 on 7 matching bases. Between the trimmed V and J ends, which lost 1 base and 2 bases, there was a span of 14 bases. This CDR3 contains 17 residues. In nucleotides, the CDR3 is TGTGCCAGCAGTTTAGGGGGCGGGACAGACAACACCGGGGAGCTGTTTTTT. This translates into CASSLGGGTDNTGELFF.

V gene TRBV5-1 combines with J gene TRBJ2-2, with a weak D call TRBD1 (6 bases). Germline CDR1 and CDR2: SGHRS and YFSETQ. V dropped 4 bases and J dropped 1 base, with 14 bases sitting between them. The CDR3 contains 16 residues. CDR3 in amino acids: CASSLRQAMNTGELFF. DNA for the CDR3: TGCGCCAGCAGCCTGAGACAGGCGATGAACACCGGGGAGCTGTTTTTT.

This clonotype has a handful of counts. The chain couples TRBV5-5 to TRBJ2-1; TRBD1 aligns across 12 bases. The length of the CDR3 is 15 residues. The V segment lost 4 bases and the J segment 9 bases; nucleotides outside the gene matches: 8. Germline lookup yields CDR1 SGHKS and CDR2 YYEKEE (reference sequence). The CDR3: CASSPGTGGFGEQFF. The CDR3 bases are TGTGCCAGCAGCCCGGGGACAGGGGGCTTTGGTGAGCAGTTCTTC.

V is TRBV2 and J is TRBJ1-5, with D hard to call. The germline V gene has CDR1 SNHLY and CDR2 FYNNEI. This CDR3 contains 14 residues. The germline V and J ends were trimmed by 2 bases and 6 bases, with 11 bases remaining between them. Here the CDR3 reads CASSERLISQPQHF. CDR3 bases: TGTGCCAGCAGTGAAAGGCTAATAAGTCAGCCCCAGCATTTT.

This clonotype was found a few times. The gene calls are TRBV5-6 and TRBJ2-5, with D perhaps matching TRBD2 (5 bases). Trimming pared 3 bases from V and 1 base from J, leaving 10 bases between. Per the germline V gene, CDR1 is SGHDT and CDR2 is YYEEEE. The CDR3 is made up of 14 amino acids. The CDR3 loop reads CASSYGLFQETQYF. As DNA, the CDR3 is TGTGCCAGCAGCTACGGACTGTTCCAAGAGACCCAGTACTTC.